This TCR beta chain was obtained from a study of vaccination and CD4 T cells after COVID-19. Overall study: Post-vaccine specimens were obtained a median 72 days after dose two (range 14 to 241).

Details on this clonotype: Its antigen is unidentified.

The treatment: roughly 10-day PBMC culture with coronavirus spike peptide pools or control peptides (ViraFEST assay). ViraFEST used peptide pools to expand antigen-specific T cells and subsequently sequenced their TCRs. V lost 5 bases and J 4 bases, leaving 14 bases between the germline ends. From germline, CDR1 is MNHEY and CDR2 SMNVEV (reference sequence). The CDR3 is made up of 14 amino acids. Cultured CD4+ T cell DNA was sequenced using the Oncomine TCR Beta short-read assay. Extraction of genomic DNA was performed on cultured CD4+ T cells. TCRdb passed the PCR reads through MiXCR, listing each CDR3 protein once. The data contain some 6,800 distinct CDR3 sequences, roughly 74% of them singletons.

The origin of this receptor is a human donor who had recovered from COVID-19. V is TRBV27 and J is TRBJ1-2, with D perhaps matching TRBD1 (5 bases). The specimen was CD4+ T cells from blood, cultured in vitro. In DNA form, the CDR3 reads TGTGCCAGCAGTCGGGGGTCCTGGGGCTATGGCTACACCTTC. As protein: CASSRGSWGYGYTF.